This T cell receptor beta chain derives from a study of blood T cell repertoires in COVID-19. In the study overall: Sites in the United States, Italy and Spain provided acute and convalescent COVID-19 samples.

The table came from immunoSEQ multiplex PCR; TCRdb's copy has only in-frame clones and leaves some out. The table shows fewer than 250,000 clones, with 80% to 90% occurring only once. The receptor comes from a man aged 25 to 45 with acute or convalescent COVID-19. Sequencing was performed on peripheral blood.

The CDR3: CASSLALGVSPLHF. The CDR3 coding sequence is TGTGCCAGCAGCTTAGCGTTAGGGGTCTCACCCCTCCACTTT. This rearrangement joins TRBV7-2 to TRBJ1-6, with a possible D match to TRBD1 (5 bases). V was clipped by 0 bases and J by 10 bases, with 10 bases between them. In germline, CDR1 is SGHTA, CDR2 FQGNSA. The CDR3 loop spans 14 amino acids.